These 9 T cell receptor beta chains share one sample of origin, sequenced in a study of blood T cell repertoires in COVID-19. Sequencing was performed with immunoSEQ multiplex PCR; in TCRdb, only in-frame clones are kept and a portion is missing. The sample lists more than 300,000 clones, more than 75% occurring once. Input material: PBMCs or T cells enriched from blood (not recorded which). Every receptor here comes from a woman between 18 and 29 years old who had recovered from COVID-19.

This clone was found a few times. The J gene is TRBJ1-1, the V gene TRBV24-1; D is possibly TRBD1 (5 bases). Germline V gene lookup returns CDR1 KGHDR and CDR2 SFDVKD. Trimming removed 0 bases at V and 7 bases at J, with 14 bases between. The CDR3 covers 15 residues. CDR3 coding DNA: TGTGCCACCAGTGATTTGGGGGCCCCGATTAGTGAAGCTTTCTTT. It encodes CATSDLGAPISEAFF.

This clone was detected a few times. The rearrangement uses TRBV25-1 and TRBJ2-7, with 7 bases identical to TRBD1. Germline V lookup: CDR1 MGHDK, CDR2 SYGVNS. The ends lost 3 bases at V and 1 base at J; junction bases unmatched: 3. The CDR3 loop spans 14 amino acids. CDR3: CASSDRDSSYEQYF. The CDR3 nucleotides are TGTGCCAGCAGTGATCGGGACAGTTCCTACGAGCAGTACTTC.

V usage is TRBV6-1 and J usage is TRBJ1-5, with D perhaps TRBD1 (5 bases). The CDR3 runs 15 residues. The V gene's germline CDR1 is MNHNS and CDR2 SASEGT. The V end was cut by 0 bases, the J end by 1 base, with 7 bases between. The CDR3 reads CASSEAEGSNQPQHF. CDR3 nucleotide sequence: TGTGCCAGCAGTGAAGCGGAGGGGAGCAATCAGCCCCAGCATTTT.

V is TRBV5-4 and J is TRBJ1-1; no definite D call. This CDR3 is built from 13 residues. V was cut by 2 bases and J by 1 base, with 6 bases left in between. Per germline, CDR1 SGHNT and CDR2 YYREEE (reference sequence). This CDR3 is CASSLNSNTEAFF. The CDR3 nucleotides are TGTGCCAGCAGCTTAAACTCGAACACTGAAGCTTTCTTT.

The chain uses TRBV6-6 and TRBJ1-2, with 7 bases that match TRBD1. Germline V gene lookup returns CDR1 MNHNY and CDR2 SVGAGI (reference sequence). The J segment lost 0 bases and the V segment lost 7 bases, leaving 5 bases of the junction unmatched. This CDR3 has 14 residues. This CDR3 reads CASTRQGSNYGYTF. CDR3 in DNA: TGTGCCAGCACCCGACAGGGATCTAACTATGGCTACACCTTC.

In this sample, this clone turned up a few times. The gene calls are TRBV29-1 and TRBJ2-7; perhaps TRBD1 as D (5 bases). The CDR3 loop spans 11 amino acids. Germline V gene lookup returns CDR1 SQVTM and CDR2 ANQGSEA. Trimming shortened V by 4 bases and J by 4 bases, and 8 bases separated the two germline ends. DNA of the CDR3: TGCAGCGTTGGGGGCTGGTACGAGCAGTACTTC. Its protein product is CSVGGWYEQYF.

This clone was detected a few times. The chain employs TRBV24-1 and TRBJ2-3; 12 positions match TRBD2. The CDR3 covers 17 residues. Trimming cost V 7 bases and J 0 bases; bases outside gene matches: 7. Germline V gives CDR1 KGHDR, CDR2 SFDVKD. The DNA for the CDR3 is TGTGCCACCAGCAAAGGACTAGCGGGGACAAGCACAGATACGCAGTATTTT. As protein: CATSKGLAGTSTDTQYF.

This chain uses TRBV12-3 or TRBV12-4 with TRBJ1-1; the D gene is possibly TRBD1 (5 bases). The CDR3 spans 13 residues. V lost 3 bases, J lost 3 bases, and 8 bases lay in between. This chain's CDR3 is CASSLLGDTEAFF. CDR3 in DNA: TGTGCCAGCAGTTTGTTAGGGGACACTGAAGCTTTCTTT.

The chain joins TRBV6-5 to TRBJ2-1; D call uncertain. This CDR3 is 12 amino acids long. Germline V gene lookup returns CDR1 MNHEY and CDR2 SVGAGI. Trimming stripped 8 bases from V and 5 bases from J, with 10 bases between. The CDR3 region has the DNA TGTGCCAGCGCCGACGGAGACAATGAGCAGTTCTTC. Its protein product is CASADGDNEQFF.